The 28 T cell receptor beta chains in this list originate from one sample, sequenced in a study of identifying expanded T cells in peripheral blood. The data were produced by immunoSEQ multiplex PCR, yet TCRdb's version contains in-frame clones alone and is incomplete. The profile shows under 130,000 clones, approximately 90% of them singletons. Input material: blood. Receptors originate from a person between 18 and 75 years old in good health.

The rearrangement joins TRBV12-5 to TRBJ1-4; weak D call: TRBD1 (6 bases). V lost 0 bases and J lost 2, with 16 bases in between. The CDR3 consists of 18 residues. Germline V gene sequence: CDR1 LGHNT, CDR2 FRNRAP. In DNA, the CDR3 is TGTGCTAGTGGTTTGGTCGGGGCAGGGGAGGTCACTAATGAAAAACTGTTTTTT. Protein: CASGLVGAGEVTNEKLFF.

The chain combines TRBV28 with TRBJ2-2, with TRBD2 matching 7 bases. Germline lookup yields CDR1 MDHEN and CDR2 SYDVKM. V lost 8 bases, J lost 1 base, and 4 bases stayed unmatched. The CDR3 runs to 14 residues. CDR3 sequence (DNA): TGTGCCAGCCTACTAGCGATGAACACCGGGGAGCTGTTTTTT. The encoded protein is CASLLAMNTGELFF.

The V gene is TRBV18, the J gene TRBJ2-3; perhaps TRBD1 as D (5 bases). This CDR3 is 14 amino acids long. Germline V gene lookup returns CDR1 KGHSH and CDR2 LQKENI. V gave up 3 bases and J gave up 3 bases, with 10 bases separating them. CDR3 sequence reads: CASSPSGLTDTQYF. CDR3 in DNA: TGTGCCAGCTCACCGTCAGGGTTGACAGATACGCAGTATTTT.

The rearrangement joins TRBV27 to TRBJ2-3; TRBD2 is a possible D gene (6 bases). The CDR3 loop spans 16 amino acids. The V gene's germline CDR1 is MNHEY and CDR2 SMNVEV (reference sequence). The V and J ends lost 3 bases and 2 bases respectively, with 15 bases between them. The CDR3 coding sequence is TGTGCCAGCAGTTTTGGGGGACTCTCCGCCACAGATACGCAGTATTTT. As protein: CASSFGGLSATDTQYF.

The J gene is TRBJ2-2, the V gene TRBV6-5, with a tentative D call TRBD1 (6 bases). Germline lookup yields CDR1 MNHEY and CDR2 SVGAGI. Trimming stripped 1 base from V and 4 bases from J, with 10 bases between. This CDR3 spans 15 amino acids. The CDR3 is CASSYFRGGTGELFF. CDR3 in DNA: TGTGCCAGCAGTTACTTCCGAGGGGGCACCGGGGAGCTGTTTTTT.

This chain links TRBV27 with TRBJ1-4, with a possible D match to TRBD1 (5 bases). Trimming pared 3 bases from V and 8 bases from J, leaving 22 bases between. The CDR3 is made up of 17 amino acids. Germline V lookup: CDR1 MNHEY, CDR2 SMNVEV (reference sequence). The chain's CDR3 is CASSLLWPFLKGEKLFF. Here the CDR3 DNA reads TGTGCCAGCAGTTTGCTCTGGCCTTTCTTGAAGGGGGAAAAACTGTTTTTT.

The rearrangement joins TRBV6-5 to TRBJ2-3; D not certain. The germline CDR1 and CDR2 sequences are MNHEY and SVGAGI. Trimming shortened V by 2 bases and J by 4 bases, and 13 bases separated the two germline ends. The CDR3 extends over 15 amino acids. The chain's CDR3 is CASSYERVGPDTQYF. The CDR3 DNA sequence: TGTGCCAGCAGTTACGAAAGGGTAGGGCCAGATACGCAGTATTTT.

This clone was detected a few times. The V gene is TRBV28, the J gene TRBJ1-1, with a possible D match to TRBD1 (6 bases). CDR3 length equals 15 residues. V lost 5 bases and J 1 base, leaving 14 bases between the germline ends. Germline CDR1 MDHEN, CDR2 SYDVKM. The CDR3 loop reads CASSLHDRTNTEAFF. The CDR3 region has the DNA TGTGCCAGCAGTCTTCATGACAGGACGAACACTGAAGCTTTCTTT.

This clone was recorded only once. The chain uses TRBV19 and TRBJ1-1, with 8 positions matching TRBD1. This CDR3 region has 14 residues. Germline CDR1 LNHDA, CDR2 SQIVND (reference sequence). V lost 5 bases to trimming and J lost 5 bases; unmatched junction nucleotides: 7. In DNA, the CDR3 is TGTGCCAGTAGTGCCGACAGGGGAGGGACTGAAGCTTTCTTT. Its protein is CASSADRGGTEAFF. Variable domain in full (rest from reference TRBV19 and TRBJ1-1): DGGITQSPKYLFRKEGQNVTLSCEQNLNHDAMYWYRQDPGQGLRLIYYSQIVNDFQKGDIAEGYSVSREKKESFPLTVTSAQKNPTAFYLCASSADRGGTEAFFGQGTRLTVV.

The chain is built from TRBV11-2 and TRBJ2-3; D is ambiguous. Between the trimmed V and J ends, which lost 1 base and 0 bases, there was a span of 11 bases. The CDR3 sequence is 16 residues long. CDR1 is SGHAT and CDR2 is FQNNGV in the germline V gene. The DNA of the CDR3 is TGTGCCAGCAGCTTAGTCCGTAAACGGAGCACAGATACGCAGTATTTT. Translating it yields CASSLVRKRSTDTQYF.

This clone appeared a single time. This rearrangement joins TRBV10-3 to TRBJ1-3; unclear D gene. V lost 3 bases and J 0 bases, leaving 12 bases between the germline ends. Germline CDR1 is ENHRY and CDR2 is SYGVKD. The CDR3 totals 16 residues. CDR3: CAISETLTASGNTIYF. DNA for the CDR3: TGTGCCATCAGTGAAACCCTCACGGCCTCTGGAAACACCATATATTTT.

This clone was counted once. The chain links TRBV7-2 to TRBJ2-3; D remains ambiguous. The CDR3 is 14 amino acids. Germline V gene lookup returns CDR1 SGHTA and CDR2 FQGNSA. The ends were cut back, 4 bases at V and 4 bases at J, with 12 bases in the middle. The CDR3 loop reads CASSSVGSADTQYF. For the CDR3, the DNA is TGTGCCAGCAGCTCGGTGGGGTCCGCAGATACGCAGTATTTT.

This clone was seen a single time. This chain uses TRBV7-2 with TRBJ1-1; possibly TRBD1 for D (5 bases). Deletions cut 5 bases from V and 1 base from J, with 14 bases between. From germline, CDR1 is SGHTA and CDR2 FQGNSA. The CDR3 is 15 residues long. This CDR3 reads CASSKYGTGNTEAFF. The CDR3, as DNA: TGTGCCAGCAGCAAATACGGGACGGGGAACACTGAAGCTTTCTTT.

CDR3 coding DNA: TGTGCCAGCAGCTCGAAAAACCTCGGCTATTACACCGGGGAGCTGTTTTTT. Protein sequence: CASSSKNLGYYTGELFF. This chain connects TRBV5-6 to TRBJ2-2; D unresolved. The CDR3 is 17 amino acids. Germline CDR1 and CDR2: SGHDT and YYEEEE. The V end lost 3 bases, the J end lost 3 bases, and 18 bases lay between the germline ends.

This rearrangement joins TRBV10-1 to TRBJ2-1; TRBD2 agrees at 9 bases. J gave up 0 bases and V 1 base, and 7 bases lay outside the gene matches. CDR3 length: 18 amino acids. Germline CDR1 is WNHNN and CDR2 is SYGVQD (reference sequence). CDR3 DNA: TGCGCCAGCAGTGAGTTAGCGGGGGATAACCACTCCTACAATGAGCAGTTCTTC. It is translated as CASSELAGDNHSYNEQFF.

The chain recombines TRBV6-6 with TRBJ1-6; 7 nucleotides align to TRBD1. This CDR3 is 15 amino acids long. Germline V gene lookup returns CDR1 MNHNY and CDR2 SVGAGI (reference sequence). V lost 1 base, J lost 7 bases, and 4 bases stayed unmatched. CDR3 nucleotides: TGTGCCAGCAGTTACTGGACAGGTTGGAATTCACCCCTCCACTTT. This gives the protein CASSYWTGWNSPLHF.

The V and J genes are TRBV6-1 and TRBJ1-6; D gene uncertain. CDR1 and CDR2 (germline): MNHNS, SASEGT. Trimming pared 4 bases from V and 9 bases from J, leaving 13 bases between. This CDR3 spans 14 amino acids. Written as DNA, the CDR3 is TGTGCCAGCAGTGGAGAACACCGTGTTTCACCCCTCCACTTT. It encodes CASSGEHRVSPLHF.

J is TRBJ2-1 and V is TRBV30; D might be TRBD1 or TRBD2, each matching 5 bases. The germline V and J ends were trimmed by 2 bases and 9 bases, with 14 bases remaining between them. Looked up from germline, CDR1 is GTSNPN and CDR2 is SVGIG (reference sequence). CDR3 size: 13 residues. This CDR3 reads CAWSNRDGVEQFF. The CDR3 bases are TGTGCCTGGAGTAATAGGGACGGGGTTGAGCAGTTCTTC.

The gene calls are TRBV6-5 and TRBJ2-5; 8 nucleotides align to TRBD2. The CDR3 extends over 15 amino acids. The V gene's germline CDR1 is MNHEY and CDR2 SVGAGI. With V trimmed by 2 bases and J by 5 bases, 7 bases remained unmatched. CDR3 in amino acids: CASSYQAGGGETQYF. The DNA of the CDR3 is TGTGCCAGCAGTTACCAAGCGGGCGGGGGGGAGACCCAGTACTTC.

This chain connects TRBV11-1 to TRBJ2-3; D not certain. Trimming removed 2 bases at V and 2 bases at J, with 11 bases between. Germline CDR1 is SGHAT and CDR2 is FQDESV (reference sequence). This CDR3 is built from 15 residues. In DNA form, the CDR3 reads TGTGCCAGCAGCTTAACACGGCACCCCACAGATACGCAGTATTTT. Translation gives CASSLTRHPTDTQYF.

About this clone: The junction departs from germline at one end; a sequencing error may be responsible. This chain joins TRBV5-6 and TRBJ1-2, with D possibly TRBD1 on 5 matching bases. Germline V gives CDR1 SGHDT, CDR2 YYEEEE. This CDR3 contains 11 residues. This chain's CDR3 is CASSLTGRLSF. CDR3 in DNA: TGTGCCAGCAGCTTGACAGGCCGTCTCTCCTTC.

The chain uses TRBV4-1 and TRBJ2-2, with a possible D match to TRBD2 (6 bases). The germline V gene has CDR1 MGHRA and CDR2 YSYEKL. CDR3 size: 20 residues. The V and J ends lost 2 bases and 2 bases respectively, with 24 bases between them. This chain's CDR3 is CASSQTDWQVGSPNTGELFF. The CDR3 DNA sequence: TGCGCCAGCAGCCAAACTGACTGGCAGGTCGGGAGCCCTAACACCGGGGAGCTGTTTTTT.

The V call is TRBV7-2, the J call TRBJ1-1, with D perhaps TRBD1 (5 bases). The ends were cut back, 3 bases at V and 3 bases at J, with 8 bases in the middle. Germline V gives CDR1 SGHTA, CDR2 FQGNSA. CDR3 length: 13 amino acids. As DNA, the CDR3 is TGTGCCAGCAGCTTCGGACAATACACTGAAGCTTTCTTT. Encoded protein: CASSFGQYTEAFF.

The chain carries TRBV28 and TRBJ2-5; D is possibly TRBD1 or TRBD2 (5 bases each). Between the trimmed V and J ends, which lost 6 bases and 8 bases, there was a span of 16 bases. The germline V gene encodes CDR1 MDHEN and CDR2 SYDVKM. The CDR3 is 13 residues long. This CDR3 is CASRPGPLLTQYF. CDR3 nucleotide sequence: TGTGCCAGCAGGCCGGGACCCCTATTAACCCAGTACTTC.

This chain joins TRBV6-1 and TRBJ2-3; 7 positions agree with TRBD2. CDR1 and CDR2 from the germline V gene are MNHNS and SASEGT. This CDR3 contains 11 residues. After removal of 5 bases from V and 9 bases from J, the junction contained 2 bases not matched to a gene. The CDR3 loop reads CASSTGRTQYF. The CDR3 coding sequence is TGTGCCAGCAGTACCGGGAGGACGCAGTATTTT.

The chain employs TRBV30 and TRBJ1-1; 7 bases match TRBD1. Trimming took 0 bases from V and 0 from J; bases not matched to a gene: 7. Germline V gene sequence: CDR1 GTSNPN, CDR2 SVGIG (reference sequence). CDR3 length: 16 amino acids. The CDR3 nucleotides are TGTGCCTGGAGTGTACAAGGGGGCTATTTGAACACTGAAGCTTTCTTT. Translated: CAWSVQGGYLNTEAFF.

The V and J genes are TRBV2 and TRBJ1-5; 7 positions match TRBD1. V lost 5 bases to trimming and J lost 9 bases; unmatched junction nucleotides: 13. Per germline, CDR1 SNHLY and CDR2 FYNNEI. The CDR3 totals 15 residues. CDR3 protein: CASSSSGTVVSPQHF. The CDR3 nucleotides read TGTGCCAGCAGTTCATCCGGGACAGTGGTATCGCCCCAGCATTTT.

This chain joins TRBV7-9 and TRBJ1-2, with a tentative D call TRBD1 (6 bases). The CDR3 contains 16 residues. In germline, CDR1 is SEHNR, CDR2 FQNEAQ (reference sequence). With 1 base removed from V and 0 bases from J, the gap between germline ends came to 12 bases. Here the CDR3 DNA reads TGTGCCAGCAGCTTAGGGGGGGGCAGAGCTAACTATGGCTACACCTTC. The encoded protein is CASSLGGGRANYGYTF.